This T cell receptor (beta chain) was captured by sequencing in a study of cytomegalovirus exposure and HLA in healthy donors. Study-level results: In a later analysis, specific HLA alleles were associated with 15,000 to 20,000 TCR beta sequences at a 0.05 false discovery rate. Reports described diagnosis of cytomegalovirus status by the classifier as highly specific and sensitive. The majority of TCR sequences were rare, yet some public TCRs appeared in many donors.

Primers for the PCR totalled 60 Vbeta and 13 Jbeta. Method: immunoSEQ multiplex PCR; TCRdb's copy keeps in-frame clones and lacks some. The table lists 100,000 to 150,000 clones, 80% of them singletons, with 2% to 3% in the top ten. The CDR3 consists of 15 residues. Germline V CDR1 and CDR2: MRHNA, SNTAGT. Trimming pared 6 bases from V and 0 bases from J, leaving 12 bases between. On this clone itself: Its specificity is unknown.

Input material: PBMCs. J is TRBJ1-5 and V is TRBV6-4; weak D call: TRBD1 (5 bases). The receptor's source is a man aged 30-40 years in good health and CMV-seronegative. The CDR3 spells CASSPGLTSNQPQHF. The CDR3 DNA follows: TGTGCCAGCAGCCCGGGACTGACTAGCAATCAGCCCCAGCATTTT.